This entry is about one T cell receptor (beta chain). Its specificity is unknown. This record comes from a study of T-cell memory formation after mild COVID-19. The CDR3 totals 15 residues. The germline V gene encodes CDR1 MNHEY and CDR2 SVGEGT. V lost 0 bases to trimming and J lost 5 bases, with 13 bases between them. A 5'RACE reaction primed in the constant segment made cDNA libraries of TCR alpha and TCR beta, and these carried sample barcodes and UMIs. TCRdb redid the calling of the 5' RACE reads with MiXCR, one entry per CDR3 protein. The sample shows hundreds of thousands of distinct CDR3 sequences, around 15% of them seen only once. Study-wide results and limits: CD4/CD8 balance held among clones contracting day 15 to 85, and later expanders leaned CD4+. Proof of SARS-CoV-2 specificity was absent for the second-wave clones that crested on day 37. Clones which contracted sat mainly in CM and EM if CD4+, and in EMRA if CD8+.

The specimen was PBMCs or a T cell subset sorted from them (not recorded which). The rearrangement joins TRBV6-2 or TRBV6-3 to TRBJ1-1, with D possibly matching TRBD1 (5 bases). The TCR originated in an adult woman who had mild COVID-19 (a few samples of this study predate the infection). Cell type and time point are not known. The CDR3 DNA reads TGTGCCAGCAGTTACTCGGCCGGGGGTCGGACTGAAGCTTTCTTT. This gives the protein CASSYSAGGRTEAFF.